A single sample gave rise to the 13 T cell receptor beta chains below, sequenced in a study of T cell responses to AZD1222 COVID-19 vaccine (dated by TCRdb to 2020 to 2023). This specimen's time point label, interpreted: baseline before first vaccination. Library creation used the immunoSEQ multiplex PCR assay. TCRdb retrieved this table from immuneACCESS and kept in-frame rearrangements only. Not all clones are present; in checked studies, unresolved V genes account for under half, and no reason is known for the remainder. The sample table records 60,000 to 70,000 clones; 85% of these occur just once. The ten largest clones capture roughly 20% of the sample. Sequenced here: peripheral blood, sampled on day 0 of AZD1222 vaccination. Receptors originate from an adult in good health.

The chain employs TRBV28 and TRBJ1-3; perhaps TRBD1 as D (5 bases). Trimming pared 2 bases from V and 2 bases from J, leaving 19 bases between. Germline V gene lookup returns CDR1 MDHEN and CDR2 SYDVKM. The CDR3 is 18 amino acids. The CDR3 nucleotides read TGTGCCAGCAGTTTACGGCAGGGAGTGTCGGGTACTGGAAACACCATATATTTT. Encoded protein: CASSLRQGVSGTGNTIYF.

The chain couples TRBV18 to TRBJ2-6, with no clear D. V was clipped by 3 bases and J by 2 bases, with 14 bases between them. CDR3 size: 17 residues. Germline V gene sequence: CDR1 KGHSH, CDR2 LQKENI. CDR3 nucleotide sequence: TGTGCCAGCTCACCCCCTGGTAATTTGGCTGGGGCCAACGTCCTGACTTTC. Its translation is CASSPPGNLAGANVLTF. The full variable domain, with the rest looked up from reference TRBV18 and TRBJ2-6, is NAGVMQNPRHLVRRRGQEARLRCSPMKGHSHVYWYRQLPEEGLKFMVYLQKENIIDESGMPKERFSAEFPKEGPSILRIQQVVRGDSAAYFCASSPPGNLAGANVLTFGAGSRLTVL.

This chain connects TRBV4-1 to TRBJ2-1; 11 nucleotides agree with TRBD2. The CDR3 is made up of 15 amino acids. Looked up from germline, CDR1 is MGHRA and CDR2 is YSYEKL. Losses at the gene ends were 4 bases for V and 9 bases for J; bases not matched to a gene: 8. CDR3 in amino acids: CASSPSILAGGEQFF. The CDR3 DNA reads TGCGCCAGCAGCCCCTCCATCCTAGCGGGGGGTGAGCAGTTCTTC.

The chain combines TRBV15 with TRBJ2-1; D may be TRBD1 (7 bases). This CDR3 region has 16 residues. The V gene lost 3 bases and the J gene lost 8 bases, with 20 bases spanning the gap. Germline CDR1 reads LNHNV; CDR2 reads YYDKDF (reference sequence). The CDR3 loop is CATSRQGGLPGDEQFF. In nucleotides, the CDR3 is TGTGCCACCAGCAGGCAGGGGGGCCTCCCCGGCGATGAGCAGTTCTTC.

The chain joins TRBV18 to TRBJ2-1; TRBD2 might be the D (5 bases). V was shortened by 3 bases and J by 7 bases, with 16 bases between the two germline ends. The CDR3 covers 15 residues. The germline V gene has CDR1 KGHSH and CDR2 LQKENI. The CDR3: CASSPYQFGGNEQFF. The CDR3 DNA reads TGTGCCAGCTCACCGTATCAGTTCGGAGGTAATGAGCAGTTCTTC.

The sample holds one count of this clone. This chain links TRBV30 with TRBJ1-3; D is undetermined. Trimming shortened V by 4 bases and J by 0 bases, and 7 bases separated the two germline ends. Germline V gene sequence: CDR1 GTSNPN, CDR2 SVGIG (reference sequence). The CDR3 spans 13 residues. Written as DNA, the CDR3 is TGTGCCTGGACTTGGAGCTCTGGAAACACCATATATTTT. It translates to CAWTWSSGNTIYF.

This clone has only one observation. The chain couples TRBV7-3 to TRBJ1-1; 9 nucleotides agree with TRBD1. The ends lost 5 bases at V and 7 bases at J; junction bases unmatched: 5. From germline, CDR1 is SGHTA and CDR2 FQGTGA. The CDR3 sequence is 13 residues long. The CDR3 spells CASSKQGAGEAFF. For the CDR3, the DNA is TGTGCCAGCAGCAAACAGGGGGCAGGTGAAGCTTTCTTT.

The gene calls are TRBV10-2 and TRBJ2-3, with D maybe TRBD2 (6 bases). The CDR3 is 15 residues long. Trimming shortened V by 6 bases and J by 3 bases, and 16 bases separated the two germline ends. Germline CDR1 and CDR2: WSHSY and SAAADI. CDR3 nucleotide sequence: TGCGCCAGCAGGGAAGGGCCGGGGGTGACAGATACGCAGTATTTT. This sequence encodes CASREGPGVTDTQYF.

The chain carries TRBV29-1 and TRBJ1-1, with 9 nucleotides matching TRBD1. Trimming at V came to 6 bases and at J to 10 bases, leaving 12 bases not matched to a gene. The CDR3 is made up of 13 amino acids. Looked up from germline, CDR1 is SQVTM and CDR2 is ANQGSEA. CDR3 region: CSVPGQGIIGAFF. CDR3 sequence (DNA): TGCAGCGTGCCGGGACAGGGCATTATTGGAGCTTTCTTT.

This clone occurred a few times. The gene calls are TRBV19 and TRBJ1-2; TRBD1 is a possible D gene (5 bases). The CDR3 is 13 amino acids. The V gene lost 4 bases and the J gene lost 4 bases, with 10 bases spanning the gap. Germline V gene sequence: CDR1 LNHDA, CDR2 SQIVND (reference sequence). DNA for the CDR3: TGTGCCAGTAGTACCTCGGACACCTATGGCTACACCTTC. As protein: CASSTSDTYGYTF.

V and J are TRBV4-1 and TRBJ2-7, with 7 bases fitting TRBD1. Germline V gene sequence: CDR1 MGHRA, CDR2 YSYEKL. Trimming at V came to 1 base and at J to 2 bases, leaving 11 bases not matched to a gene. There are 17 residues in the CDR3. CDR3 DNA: TGCGCCAGCAGCCAAGTATTCCGAGACAGGGAAACCTACGAGCAGTACTTC. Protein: CASSQVFRDRETYEQYF.

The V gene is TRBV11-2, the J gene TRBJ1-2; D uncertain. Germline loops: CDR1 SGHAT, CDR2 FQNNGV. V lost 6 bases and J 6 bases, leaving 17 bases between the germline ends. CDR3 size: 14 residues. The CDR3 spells CASSKGGGRDGYTF. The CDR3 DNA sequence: TGTGCCAGCAGTAAAGGTGGCGGGAGGGATGGCTACACCTTC.

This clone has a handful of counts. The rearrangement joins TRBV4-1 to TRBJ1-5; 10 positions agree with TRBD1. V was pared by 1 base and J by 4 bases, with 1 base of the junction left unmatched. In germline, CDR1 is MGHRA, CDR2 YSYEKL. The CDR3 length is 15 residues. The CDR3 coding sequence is TGCGCCAGCAGCCAAGGGGGACAGGGGAATCAGCCCCAGCATTTT. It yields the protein CASSQGGQGNQPQHF.